Below, one TCR beta chain is given with its context. After removal of 4 bases from V and 4 bases from J, the junction contained 3 bases not matched to a gene. Germline V gives CDR1 MRHNA, CDR2 SNTAGT. The CDR3 consists of 13 residues. This table comes from immunoSEQ multiplex PCR, and its TCRdb copy is limited to in-frame clones, with some not included. The sample shows about 160,000 clones, about 92% of them seen only once. This entry is derived from a study of blood T cell repertoires in COVID-19. The clonotype originates from a woman aged 60-70 years with COVID-19, enrolled during active disease. The chain uses TRBV6-4 and TRBJ1-2; 7 nucleotides line up with TRBD1. Sample: peripheral blood. The DNA of the CDR3 is TGTGCCAGCAGTGGACAGGGCTCCTATGGCTACACCTTC. Residues: CASSGQGSYGYTF.